This passage covers 27 T cell receptor beta chains from one sample sequenced in a study of low-dose radiotherapy and immunotherapy resistance in tumors. Time point indicated: after trial treatment. Indicated treatment: LDRT plus nivolumab, ipilimumab, low-dose cyclophosphamide and aspirin (RACIN trial). Covering alpha and beta chains, TRAV- and TRBV-specific primers were used for the first-strand cDNA. TCRs underwent 20 PCR cycles of amplification with a constant-region primer and V-primer adapter. TCRdb independently ran MiXCR on the reads; one entry per CDR3 protein. The sample lists approximately 100,000 distinct CDR3 sequences; less than 25% were seen once. The sample here was PBMCs, taken after low-dose radiotherapy plus immunotherapy. These receptors originate from a male donor with prostate cancer.

The sample holds many counts of this clonotype. CDR3 in DNA: TGTGCTAGTGGCCGGGGGGGCGTGGCTGAAGCTTTCTTT. Translating gives CASGRGGVAEAFF. The chain uses TRBV12-5 and TRBJ1-1; possible D gene TRBD1, 6 bases. V was clipped by 6 bases and J by 6 bases, with 14 bases between them. Germline V lookup: CDR1 LGHNT, CDR2 FRNRAP. The length of the CDR3 is 13 residues.

This chain uses TRBV7-6 with TRBJ2-5; 10 nucleotides line up with TRBD2. CDR3 length: 20 amino acids. The V gene's germline CDR1 is SGHVS and CDR2 FNYEAQ. V lost 5 bases, J lost 5 bases, and 23 bases stayed unmatched. CDR3 amino acids: CASSPTPPWVAAGGRETQYF. DNA for the CDR3: TGTGCCAGCAGCCCTACCCCCCCGTGGGTAGCAGCGGGGGGGCGGGAGACCCAGTACTTC.

The V call is TRBV5-6, the J call TRBJ2-1, with 8 bases matching TRBD2. Germline V lookup: CDR1 SGHDT, CDR2 YYEEEE. The V segment lost 4 bases and the J segment 3 bases; nucleotides outside the gene matches: 3. The CDR3 loop spans 14 amino acids. The CDR3, as DNA: TGTGCCAGCAGCGAGCGGGGGAGCTACAATGAGCAGTTCTTC. Its translation is CASSERGSYNEQFF.

This clonotype was detected many times. The chain uses TRBV29-1 and TRBJ2-1; a weak D match, TRBD1 (6 bases). With 7 bases removed from V and 3 bases from J, the gap between germline ends came to 16 bases. The CDR3 runs to 14 residues. CDR1 SQVTM and CDR2 ANQGSEA come from the germline V gene. The CDR3 DNA sequence: TGCAGCGCCCCCTTAGGACAGAGCTACAATGAGCAGTTCTTC. Translation gives CSAPLGQSYNEQFF.

The chain recombines TRBV7-9 with TRBJ2-7, with D possibly called TRBD1 or TRBD2 (5 bases each). Germline V gene sequence: CDR1 SEHNR, CDR2 FQNEAQ (reference sequence). The V end lost 0 bases, the J end lost 7 bases, and 16 bases lay between the germline ends. The CDR3 sequence is 15 residues long. The DNA of the CDR3 is TGTGCCAGCAGCTTAGCCTCCGGGGCCGTGAGGGAGCAGTACTTC. It translates to CASSLASGAVREQYF.

For this clonotype: The DNA is left out, because the CDR3 cannot be placed on it with certainty; the CDR3 is given as TCRdb lists it. This chain joins TRBV20-1 and TRBJ1-4; the tabulated D call, TRBD1, remains unverified against the DNA. Germline V gene sequence: CDR1 DFQATT, CDR2 SNEGSKA (reference sequence). The CDR3 spans 14 residues, counting both ends. CDR3 loop: CSAPTGAYEKLFFF.

Many counts were recorded for this clonotype. The V gene is TRBV29-1, the J gene TRBJ2-1, with a weak D call TRBD2 (5 bases). Per germline, CDR1 SQVTM and CDR2 ANQGSEA. This CDR3 is built from 14 residues. The V end was cut by 3 bases, the J end by 3 bases, with 12 bases between. CDR3 residues: CSVDLPGDYNEQFF. The CDR3 nucleotides are TGCAGCGTTGACCTACCCGGGGACTACAATGAGCAGTTCTTC.

This clonotype was picked up many times. V usage is TRBV20-1 and J usage is TRBJ2-2, with 10 bases aligning to TRBD1. Germline-derived CDR1 and CDR2 are DFQATT and SNEGSKA (reference sequence). The ends lost 3 bases at V and 7 bases at J; junction bases unmatched: 14. This CDR3 has 17 residues. The CDR3 is CSARKRGTGERSGELFF. DNA for the CDR3: TGCAGTGCTAGGAAAAGGGGGACAGGGGAGCGAAGCGGGGAGCTGTTTTTT.

With respect to this clonotype: This likely traces to a read error, being one base from a far larger clone. This chain uses TRBV6-8 with TRBJ1-5; D might be TRBD1 (5 bases). V lost 8 bases and J 7 bases, leaving 21 bases between the germline ends. Germline CDR1 MNHGY, CDR2 SAAAGT. The CDR3 covers 15 residues. The CDR3 DNA follows: TGTGCCAGCTTTCCGAAGACTGTCGGGGGACAGCCCCAGCATTTT. Protein product: CASFPKTVGGQPQHF.

The chain recombines TRBV20-1 with TRBJ1-1; no definite D call. The CDR3 spans 14 residues. Germline CDR1 is DFQATT and CDR2 is SNEGSKA (reference sequence). V was cut by 0 bases and J by 3 bases, with 11 bases left in between. DNA of the CDR3: TGCAGTGCTAGAGACCAAAGGGCGGACACTGAAGCTTTCTTT. Translation: CSARDQRADTEAFF.

As for this clonotype: A single base separates this from a much larger clone, so it may be a read error. As DNA, the CDR3 is TGTGCATGCGCGGCGAACGGTAGGGGGGATACGCAGTATTTT. It translates to CACAANGRGDTQYF. This sequence joins TRBV7-2 and TRBJ2-3, with D perhaps TRBD1 (6 bases). CDR3 length: 14 amino acids. The germline CDR1 and CDR2 sequences are SGHTA and FQGNSA.

The table lists this clonotype with many counts. V usage is TRBV11-2 and J usage is TRBJ2-4; 8 positions match TRBD1. CDR3 length equals 14 residues. V dropped 3 bases and J dropped 4; count of bases not matched to a gene: 2. Germline V lookup: CDR1 SGHAT, CDR2 FQNNGV. The CDR3 sequence is CASSFYRGKNIQYF. The CDR3 DNA reads as TGTGCCAGCAGCTTCTACAGGGGGAAAAACATTCAGTACTTC.

In this sample, this clonotype turned up many times. The chain employs TRBV6-5 and TRBJ2-1; 9 nucleotides line up with TRBD2. The CDR3 contains 14 residues. Trimming at V came to 5 bases and at J to 7 bases, leaving 6 bases not matched to a gene. Per the germline V gene, CDR1 is MNHEY and CDR2 is SVGAGI. In DNA, the CDR3 is TGTGCCAGCAGTGCGGCGGGGGGGCTTAATGAGCAGTTCTTC. This sequence encodes CASSAAGGLNEQFF.

This clonotype has at least ten counts. The CDR3 DNA sequence: TGCAGTGCTAGGGGAGGGGCCGAAAAGAACACTGAAGCTTTCTTT. This translates into CSARGGAEKNTEAFF. This chain uses TRBV20-1 with TRBJ1-1; TRBD1 is a possible D gene (5 bases). CDR1 is DFQATT and CDR2 is SNEGSKA in the germline V gene (reference sequence). Trimming pared 3 bases from V and 1 base from J, leaving 15 bases between. The CDR3 spans 15 residues.

The chain recombines TRBV2 with TRBJ2-7; perhaps TRBD1 as D (5 bases). V gave up 7 bases and J gave up 1 base, with 11 bases separating them. There are 13 residues in the CDR3. Germline V gene data show CDR1 as SNHLY and CDR2 as FYNNEI. The DNA of the CDR3 is TGTGCCAGCACCCTACAGGATTCCTACGAGCAGTACTTC. Residues: CASTLQDSYEQYF.

This clonotype was counted ten times or more. The chain uses TRBV5-1 and TRBJ1-2; no reliable D call. This CDR3 has 14 residues. V lost 1 base and J 2 bases, leaving 9 bases between the germline ends. Germline CDR1 reads SGHRS; CDR2 reads YFSETQ. The DNA of the CDR3 is TGCGCCAGCAGCTTGTACGGCGGAAACTATGGCTACACCTTC. As protein: CASSLYGGNYGYTF. Combining the CDR3 with reference TRBV5-1 and TRBJ1-2 gives the whole variable domain KAGVTQTPRYLIKTRGQQVTLSCSPISGHRSVSWYQQTPGQGLQFLFEYFSETQRNKGNFPGRFSGRQFSNSRSEMNVSTLELGDSALYLCASSLYGGNYGYTFGSGTRLTVV.

Ten or more counts support this clonotype. In DNA form, the CDR3 reads TGTGCCTGGAGTGTAGGAGGGACAGGGGGCAATGAGCAGTTCTTC. Translation gives CAWSVGGTGGNEQFF. The chain links TRBV30 to TRBJ2-1, with 11 nucleotides matching TRBD1. Germline V gene lookup returns CDR1 GTSNPN and CDR2 SVGIG (reference sequence). Trimming at V came to 0 bases and at J to 6 bases, leaving 4 bases not matched to a gene. The CDR3 totals 15 residues.

This clonotype was counted many times. This sequence joins TRBV11-2 and TRBJ2-7; D remains unclear. Looked up from germline, CDR1 is SGHAT and CDR2 is FQNNGV. CDR3 length: 14 amino acids. V lost 1 base to trimming and J lost 2 bases, with 9 bases between them. The CDR3 nucleotides are TGTGCCAGCAGCTTAGCACGGGCCCCCTACGAGCAGTACTTC. Its protein product is CASSLARAPYEQYF.

This clonotype was detected ten times or more. V and J are TRBV3-1 and TRBJ2-1; D gene ambiguous. Looked up from germline, CDR1 is LGHDT and CDR2 is YNNKEL (reference sequence). The CDR3 loop spans 17 amino acids. With 1 base removed from V and 1 base from J, the gap between germline ends came to 14 bases. This CDR3 reads CASSQALYFGSYNEQFF. CDR3 bases: TGTGCCAGCAGCCAAGCCCTTTACTTCGGTTCCTACAATGAGCAGTTCTTC.

This clonotype was counted at least ten times. The V call is TRBV9, the J call TRBJ2-7; D possibly corresponds to TRBD1 (6 bases). In germline, CDR1 is SGDLS, CDR2 YYNGEE. This CDR3 has 17 residues. Trimming cost V 4 bases and J 1 base, with 21 bases left between them. The CDR3 DNA is TGTGCCAGCAGCTCCCCCAGCGTAGGGACACCGTCCTACGAGCAGTACTTC. It yields the protein CASSSPSVGTPSYEQYF.

This clonotype has ten or more counts. The gene calls are TRBV18 and TRBJ2-5; 9 bases fit TRBD1. Germline values: CDR1 KGHSH, CDR2 LQKENI. Trimming removed 2 bases from V and 3 bases from J; junction bases left unmatched: 4. The CDR3 runs 15 residues. The CDR3 here is CASSPRGQGKETQYF. The CDR3 DNA follows: TGTGCCAGCTCACCAAGGGGACAGGGCAAAGAGACCCAGTACTTC.

The genes are TRBV28 and TRBJ1-5, with D perhaps matching TRBD1 (6 bases). The germline V and J ends were trimmed by 3 bases and 2 bases, with 17 bases remaining between them. The CDR3 is 17 amino acids. The germline V gene has CDR1 MDHEN and CDR2 SYDVKM. This CDR3 reads CASSLGVRGGGNQPQHF. CDR3 nucleotides: TGTGCCAGCAGTTTGGGTGTCAGGGGCGGAGGCAATCAGCCCCAGCATTTT.

This clonotype was counted ten times or more. The J gene is TRBJ2-7, the V gene TRBV30, with 10 bases fitting TRBD1. The CDR3 spans 14 residues. After removal of 8 bases from V and 2 bases from J, the junction contained 9 bases not matched to a gene. Germline V CDR1 and CDR2: GTSNPN, SVGIG (reference sequence). CDR3 sequence reads: CAGNRDRGTYEQYF. The CDR3 bases are TGTGCCGGGAATAGGGACAGGGGAACCTACGAGCAGTACTTC.

This clonotype was observed at least ten times. The V and J genes are TRBV5-1 and TRBJ1-3, with D perhaps TRBD1 (5 bases). CDR1 and CDR2 from the germline V gene are SGHRS and YFSETQ. This CDR3 spans 16 amino acids. Trimming removed 0 bases at V and 0 bases at J, with 10 bases between. CDR3 residues: CASSLVRQSSGNTIYF. The CDR3 DNA sequence: TGCGCCAGCAGCTTGGTTCGACAGAGCTCTGGAAACACCATATATTTT.

This clonotype was found many times. The chain combines TRBV5-5 with TRBJ1-5; the D gene is possibly TRBD1 (5 bases). This CDR3 is 15 amino acids long. V lost 3 bases, J lost 6 bases, and 16 bases lay in between. Germline V gene sequence: CDR1 SGHKS, CDR2 YYEKEE (reference sequence). In nucleotides, the CDR3 is TGTGCCAGCAGCTGGGGTCCTCCCGGGGGTCAGCCCCAGCATTTT. The encoded protein is CASSWGPPGGQPQHF.

This clonotype has ten or more counts. The chain combines TRBV12-3 or TRBV12-4 with TRBJ1-1; maybe TRBD1 (5 bases). The CDR3 is 14 residues long. Trimming pared 1 base from V and 4 bases from J, leaving 10 bases between. The chain's CDR3 is CASSLGTSSTEAFF. The CDR3, as DNA: TGTGCCAGCAGTTTAGGGACATCGAGCACTGAAGCTTTCTTT.

This clonotype was observed many times. DNA of the CDR3: TGTGCCAGCAGCTTGGCCGTCAGCGGGGAGCTGTTTTTT. This codes for CASSLAVSGELFF. The chain links TRBV5-4 to TRBJ2-2; no clear D gene. V was shortened by 0 bases and J by 7 bases, with 7 bases between the two germline ends. Germline V gives CDR1 SGHNT, CDR2 YYREEE (reference sequence). The CDR3 runs 13 residues.